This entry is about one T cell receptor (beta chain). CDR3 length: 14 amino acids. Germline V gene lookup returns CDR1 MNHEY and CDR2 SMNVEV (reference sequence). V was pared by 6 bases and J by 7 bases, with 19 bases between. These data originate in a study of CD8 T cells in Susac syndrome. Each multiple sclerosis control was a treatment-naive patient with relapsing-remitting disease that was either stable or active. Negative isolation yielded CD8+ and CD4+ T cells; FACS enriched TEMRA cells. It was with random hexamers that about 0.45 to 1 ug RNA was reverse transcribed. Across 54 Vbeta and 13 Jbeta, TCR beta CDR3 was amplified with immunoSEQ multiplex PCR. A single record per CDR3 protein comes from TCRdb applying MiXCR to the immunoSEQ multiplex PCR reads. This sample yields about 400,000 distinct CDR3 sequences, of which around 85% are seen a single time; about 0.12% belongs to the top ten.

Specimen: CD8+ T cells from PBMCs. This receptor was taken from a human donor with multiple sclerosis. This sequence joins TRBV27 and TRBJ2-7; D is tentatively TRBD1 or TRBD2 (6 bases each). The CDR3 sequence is CASSPGGGNGEQYF. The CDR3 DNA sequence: TGTGCCAGCAGCCCCGGAGGGGGGAATGGAGAGCAGTACTTC.